This T cell receptor (beta chain) stems from a study of identical twins (dated by TCRdb to 2016 to 2017). Turning to the overall study: The study deep-sequenced TCR alpha and beta repertoires from monozygotic twins, unrelated adults of various ages and cord blood to test whether fetal clonotypes persist. To rule out contamination, the twin experiments were replicated at different times with different library preparation protocols.

The library was prepared using 5' RACE. Sequencing was carried out with an Illumina HiSeq 2000. Template switching added a universal primer binding site, and the final cDNA carried a unique molecular identifier that allowed TCR cDNA molecules to be counted accurately. Specific primers in the conserved constant-segment region were used to synthesize first-strand cDNA for the TCR alpha and beta chains. To control for contamination, every cDNA library was double barcoded, receiving both a SMART-Mk sample barcode and Illumina barcodes. Two successive PCR steps introduced TruSeq adapter sequences along with Illumina sample barcodes. Sequencing of the TCR alpha and beta cDNA libraries was done on the Illumina HiSeq platform using custom primers. Per the source publication's procedure: MiGEC processed the raw reads to extract unique molecular identifiers, while MiXCR was used to determine the CDR3 positions. Recombination models were inferred per individual with the repgenHMM and IGoR tools using an EM algorithm. Shared clonotype analysis was performed with the tcR package in R, normalizing sharing by the product of cloneset sizes. To study raw recombination without the effects of thymic and clonal selection, out-of-frame nonproductive sequences were analyzed. The public reads were reanalyzed by TCRdb: fastp trimming at Q25, MiXCR alignment, in-frame beta chains only. Rows with one shared CDR3 protein collapse into an entry with the most common genes and DNA. These V and J calls originate from TCRdb's pipeline instead of the authors' own analysis. Counted in this sample were hundreds of thousands of distinct CDR3 sequences; over 8.5% of them appeared once. Approximately 0.94% of the sample rests with the top ten.

All donors were healthy Caucasians. The twin cohort comprised three pairs of female monozygotic twins, all aged roughly 18 to 29 years. The RNA used for TCR libraries was isolated from peripheral blood mononuclear cells. In the germline V gene (reference sequence), CDR1 corresponds to DFQATT and CDR2 to SNEGSKA. The CDR3 numbers 14 residues from cysteine through phenylalanine. The entry retains the CDR3 DNA only, 42 bases that are in frame from base 1. For this clonotype: The clone's antigen remains unknown. No base qualities exist here, and no much larger clone lies one base off it.

General conclusions and limits of the study: Excess twin sharing in beta out-of-frame sequences was weaker because fewer shared sequences lowered the signal-to-noise ratio. In monozygotic twins, out-of-frame TCR alpha sharing was systematically underestimated by recombination models, although the models agreed with sharing between unrelated individuals. Zero-insertion analyses could be partly confounded by invariant T cells such as MAIT and iNKT, although diverse VJ usage argued against such confounding for most clonotypes. Fewer insertions were carried by abundant cord blood beta clonotypes, a similar but weaker trend appeared in young adult naive repertoires, and no such trend appeared in memory repertoires. Because the same donors could not be followed over many years, the conclusions depended on cross-sectional statistical analysis. Out-of-frame TCR alpha sequences shared between twins showed an excess of low generation-probability sequences compared with coincidental sharing between unrelated individuals.

The same data also contributed to another study, on yellow fever vaccine responses in identical twins. Per the second study: According to the authors, in identical twins the way T cells responded to vaccination appeared partly convergent and partly personalized. In identical twins, the study followed T cell clones that responded to the vaccine with precision.

This sequence originates from a woman aged 18 to 35 in good health. The chain joins TRBV20-1 to TRBJ1-1; possibly the D gene is TRBD1, per 5 matching bases. The sample consisted of PBMCs. The CDR3 region reads CGKVRVTFPHEAFF. The sequence in DNA is TGCGGAAAGGTCAGGGTAACCTTCCCCCATGAAGCTTTCTTT.